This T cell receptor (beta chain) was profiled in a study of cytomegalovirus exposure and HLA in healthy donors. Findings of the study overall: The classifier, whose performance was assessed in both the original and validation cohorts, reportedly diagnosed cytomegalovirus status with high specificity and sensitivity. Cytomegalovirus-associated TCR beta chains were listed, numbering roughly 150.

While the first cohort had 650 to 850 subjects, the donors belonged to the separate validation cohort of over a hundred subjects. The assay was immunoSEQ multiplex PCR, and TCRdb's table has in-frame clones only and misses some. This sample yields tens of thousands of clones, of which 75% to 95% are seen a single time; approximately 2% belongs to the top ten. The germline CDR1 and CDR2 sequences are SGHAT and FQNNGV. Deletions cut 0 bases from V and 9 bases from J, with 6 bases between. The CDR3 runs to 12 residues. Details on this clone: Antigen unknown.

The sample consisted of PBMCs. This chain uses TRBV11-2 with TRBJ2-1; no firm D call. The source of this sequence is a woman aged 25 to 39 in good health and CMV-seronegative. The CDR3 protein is CASSLEVGEQFF. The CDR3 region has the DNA TGTGCCAGCAGCTTAGAAGTCGGTGAGCAGTTCTTC.